Listed here are 20 T cell receptor beta chains from one sample, sequenced in a study of OX40 agonist ivuxolimab in advanced cancers. Receptors were amplified or captured by the immunoSEQ multiplex PCR assay. Imported from immuneACCESS, the table was reduced by TCRdb to in-frame sequences with V and J called. These copies leave out some clones; in studies compared against another copy, an unresolved V gene accounts for under half, and the cause of the remainder is not known. In this sample the table shows 52,000 or so clones, roughly 94% of which occur a single time. The top ten clonotypes cover 9% to 15% of the sample. Specimen: CD4+ or CD8+ T cells sorted from blood, collected in a trial of the OX40 agonist ivuxolimab. These receptors all stem from an adult with an advanced solid tumor such as melanoma, head and neck, liver or kidney cancer.

V gene TRBV15 combines with J gene TRBJ2-2; D might be TRBD2 (7 bases). V lost 5 bases and J 4 bases, leaving 14 bases between the germline ends. Germline lookup yields CDR1 LNHNV and CDR2 YYDKDF (reference sequence). The CDR3 has 15 residues. CDR3 loop: CATSPMGGGTGELFF. The CDR3 DNA sequence: TGTGCCACCAGCCCTATGGGAGGGGGCACCGGGGAGCTGTTTTTT.

The J gene is TRBJ2-1, the V gene TRBV19; D remains unclear. The CDR3 spans 13 residues. Germline V gene data show CDR1 as LNHDA and CDR2 as SQIVND (reference sequence). V was cut by 6 bases and J by 2 bases, with 8 bases left in between. This CDR3 reads CASSWSAYNEQFF. The CDR3 DNA is TGTGCCAGTAGCTGGAGCGCCTACAATGAGCAGTTCTTC.

This chain links TRBV7-2 with TRBJ2-1; 13 bases line up with TRBD2. Germline V gives CDR1 SGHTA, CDR2 FQGNSA. This CDR3 is 17 amino acids long. V lost 5 bases, J lost 7 bases, and 11 bases stayed unmatched. This CDR3 reads CASSETRTSGSSNEQFF. The CDR3 DNA reads as TGTGCCAGCAGCGAAACAAGGACTAGCGGGAGCTCTAATGAGCAGTTCTTC.

The J gene is TRBJ2-5, the V gene TRBV4-3; D gene unclear. The J call may be in error: the DNA end matches TRBJ2-7 better. This CDR3 is built from 13 residues. Germline V CDR1 and CDR2: LGHNA, YSLEER. The CDR3 protein is CASSEVIFYEQYF. The CDR3 DNA reads TGCGCCAGCAGCGAGGTAATATTCTACGAGCAGTACTTC.

Notes on this clone: The sample carries other DNA sequences with the same CDR3. This sequence joins TRBV28 and TRBJ1-5; D remains ambiguous. The V and J ends lost 6 bases and 4 bases respectively, with 4 bases between them. CDR1 and CDR2 (germline): MDHEN, SYDVKM. This CDR3 has 11 residues. As DNA, the CDR3 is TGTGCCAGCAGCAGAAATCAGCCCCAGCATTTT. This translates into CASSRNQPQHF.

The V gene is TRBV6-5, the J gene TRBJ2-1; D perhaps matches TRBD1 (5 bases). CDR1 MNHEY and CDR2 SVGAGI come from the germline V gene. The CDR3 totals 14 residues. The ends were cut back, 8 bases at V and 2 bases at J, with 13 bases in the middle. DNA of the CDR3: TGTGCCAGCCGACGCCTAGGGGCCTACAATGAGCAGTTCTTC. This encodes CASRRLGAYNEQFF.

The chain joins TRBV7-2 to TRBJ2-1; 8 nucleotides agree with TRBD2. Trimming removed 4 bases from V and 6 bases from J; junction bases left unmatched: 5. Germline loops: CDR1 SGHTA, CDR2 FQGNSA. The CDR3 spans 14 residues. The CDR3 DNA follows: TGTGCCAGCAGCTGGGGGACTAGGATCAATGAGCAGTTCTTC. It encodes CASSWGTRINEQFF.

The V gene is TRBV28, the J gene TRBJ2-1; D remains unclear. The CDR3 covers 15 residues. V dropped 4 bases and J dropped 0 bases, with 10 bases sitting between them. CDR1 is MDHEN, CDR2 SYDVKM, per germline. CDR3 in DNA: TGTGCCAGCAGTTCCCCCAGTGGCTCCTACAATGAGCAGTTCTTC. This encodes CASSSPSGSYNEQFF.

The chain links TRBV27 to TRBJ2-2, with TRBD2 identical over 10 bases. Germline V gene data show CDR1 as MNHEY and CDR2 as SMNVEV (reference sequence). This CDR3 is 14 amino acids long. V trimming: 6 bases; J trimming: 4 bases; junction bases outside the gene matches: 2. The CDR3 spells CASSGLAATGELFF. The CDR3 DNA follows: TGTGCCAGCAGCGGACTAGCGGCCACCGGGGAGCTGTTTTTT.

The chain joins TRBV30 to TRBJ2-1; D is unclear. The V and J ends lost 7 bases and 0 bases respectively, with 16 bases between them. Germline V gene sequence: CDR1 GTSNPN, CDR2 SVGIG (reference sequence). The CDR3 spans 15 residues. The CDR3 reads CALQTRTSSYNEQFF. CDR3 nucleotides: TGTGCCTTGCAAACACGGACCAGCTCCTACAATGAGCAGTTCTTC.

V is TRBV11-3 and J is TRBJ2-2; D tentatively fits TRBD1 or TRBD2 (5 bases each). Between the trimmed V and J ends, which lost 5 bases and 4 bases, there was a span of 20 bases. Germline-derived CDR1 and CDR2 are SGHNT and YENEEA. There are 17 residues in the CDR3. The CDR3 region has the DNA TGTGCCAGCAGCCCTCTGGTGATTTACGGGACCACCGGGGAGCTGTTTTTT. Its translation is CASSPLVIYGTTGELFF.

This rearrangement joins TRBV9 to TRBJ2-1; tentative D call: TRBD2 (5 bases). The CDR3 extends over 13 amino acids. The germline V gene has CDR1 SGDLS and CDR2 YYNGEE. V lost 7 bases and J 7 bases, leaving 15 bases between the germline ends. DNA of the CDR3: TGTGCCAGCGCGTTGAGTCCGGGGAATGAGCAGTTCTTC. Its protein is CASALSPGNEQFF.

This clone was picked up a small number of times. The rearrangement joins TRBV9 to TRBJ2-7; D unresolved. The germline gives CDR1 SGDLS, CDR2 YYNGEE. The CDR3 loop spans 13 amino acids. Trimming took off 4 bases at V and 0 bases at J, with 8 bases between the two ends. In DNA, the CDR3 is TGTGCCAGCAGCACCGACGGCTCCTACGAGCAGTACTTC. Translated: CASSTDGSYEQYF. Using reference TRBV9 and TRBJ2-7 for the parts outside the CDR3, the full variable domain is DSGVTQTPKHLITATGQRVTLRCSPRSGDLSVYWYQQSLDQGLQFLIQYYNGEERAKGNILERFSAQQFPDLHSELNLSSLELGDSALYFCASSTDGSYEQYFGPGTRLTVT.

The chain recombines TRBV27 with TRBJ2-6, with 7 bases identical to TRBD1. CDR3 size: 18 residues. The junction had 6 bases not matched to a gene; V was cut back by 1 base and J by 0 bases. Germline V gene sequence: CDR1 MNHEY, CDR2 SMNVEV (reference sequence). The CDR3 nucleotides are TGTGCCAGCAGTTTATTCGGACAGGTCCGCTCTGGGGCCAACGTCCTGACTTTC. It is translated as CASSLFGQVRSGANVLTF.

The chain employs TRBV4-2 and TRBJ1-1; weak D call: TRBD1 (6 bases). The CDR3 covers 15 residues. The V end lost 0 bases, the J end lost 4 bases, and 12 bases lay between the germline ends. Germline CDR1 reads LGHNA; CDR2 reads YNFKEQ. For the CDR3, the DNA is TGTGCCAGCAGCCAAGAGGAAGGGGGGGGCACTGAAGCTTTCTTT. Encoded protein: CASSQEEGGGTEAFF.

This chain uses TRBV7-9 with TRBJ2-7; TRBD1 might be the D (6 bases). The germline V gene encodes CDR1 SEHNR and CDR2 FQNEAQ (reference sequence). Trimming shortened V by 0 bases and J by 1 base, and 13 bases separated the two germline ends. The CDR3 spans 16 residues. CDR3 coding DNA: TGTGCCAGCAGCTTAGCTTCGTGGACAGAATCCTACGAGCAGTACTTC. Translated, it gives CASSLASWTESYEQYF.

The chain recombines TRBV10-2 with TRBJ1-5; a weak D match, TRBD1 (5 bases). This CDR3 region has 13 residues. V lost 3 bases, J lost 4 bases, and 7 bases lay in between. Per the germline V gene, CDR1 is WSHSY and CDR2 is SAAADI. The chain's CDR3 is CASSDGGNQPQHF. The CDR3 region has the DNA TGCGCCAGCAGTGACGGGGGTAATCAGCCCCAGCATTTT.

The gene calls are TRBV27 and TRBJ2-3; no definite D call. The CDR3 extends over 16 amino acids. Trimming cost V 6 bases and J 6 bases, with 22 bases left between them. Germline V gives CDR1 MNHEY, CDR2 SMNVEV (reference sequence). The CDR3 protein is CASSRLVLGITDTQYF. The CDR3 bases are TGTGCCAGCAGCCGCCTAGTTTTAGGGATTACGGATACGCAGTATTTT.

The CDR3 loop is CASSGEVGEKLFF. CDR3 in DNA: TGCGCCAGCAGTGGGGAAGTTGGGGAAAAACTGTTTTTT. This sequence joins TRBV10-1 and TRBJ1-4, with D unclear. CDR1 WNHNN and CDR2 SYGVQD come from the germline V gene (reference sequence). Trimming shortened V by 4 bases and J by 8 bases, and 11 bases separated the two germline ends. There are 13 residues in the CDR3.

Here the CDR3 DNA reads TGTGCCAGCAGCTTTACAGGGGACGAGCAGTACTTC. Protein product: CASSFTGDEQYF. The chain couples TRBV7-9 to TRBJ2-7, with 7 bases fitting TRBD1. CDR3 length: 12 amino acids. V trimming: 3 bases; J trimming: 5 bases; junction bases outside the gene matches: 1. The germline V gene has CDR1 SEHNR and CDR2 FQNEAQ (reference sequence).